These 7 T cell receptor beta chains were all obtained from the same sample, sequenced in a study of regulatory T cells in long-lasting Graves disease. Time point here: newly diagnosed GD, antithyroid drugs for less than 3 months. The TCR library was made from RNA extracted from PBMCs. Building the TCR beta libraries relied on iRepertoire HTBI primers, and CDR3 regions underwent Arm-PCR. TCRdb re-analysed the multiplex PCR reads in MiXCR, keeping a single row per CDR3 protein. The data hold approximately 470,000 distinct CDR3 sequences, with roughly 15% observed a single time. Another study also made use of these data, one on T cells in Graves' hyperthyroidism and ophthalmopathy.

The source was peripheral blood mononuclear cells (PBMCs), collected at new diagnosis, from a patient treated with antithyroid drugs. The receptors stem from a man aged 40-55 years with Graves disease.

This clonotype was recorded at least ten times. The chain is built from TRBV2 and TRBJ2-1; tentatively, D is TRBD2 (7 bases). V was cut by 11 bases and J by 6 bases, with 14 bases left in between. Per the germline V gene, CDR1 is SNHLY and CDR2 is FYNNEI. The CDR3 covers 12 residues. The CDR3: CAEGRGSNEQFF. The CDR3 DNA sequence: TGTGCCGAGGGGAGGGGGAGCAATGAGCAGTTCTTC.

This clonotype was counted many times. The chain couples TRBV28 to TRBJ1-5, with 9 bases aligning to TRBD1. J gave up 6 bases and V 5 bases, and 8 bases lay outside the gene matches. The CDR3 has 15 amino acids. In germline, CDR1 is MDHEN, CDR2 SYDVKM. CDR3 DNA sequence: TGTGCCAGCAGTCCCTGGGACAGGGCGGTTCAGCCCCAGCATTTT. It specifies CASSPWDRAVQPQHF.

This clonotype was observed a few times. This chain uses TRBV30 with TRBJ2-1, with 10 bases aligning to TRBD2. Trimming cost V 4 bases and J 0 bases; bases outside gene matches: 9. This CDR3 spans 17 amino acids. Germline V gene data show CDR1 as GTSNPN and CDR2 as SVGIG (reference sequence). CDR3 amino acids: CAWIGSGRPSSYNEQFF. The CDR3 bases are TGTGCCTGGATAGGTAGCGGGAGGCCGAGCTCCTACAATGAGCAGTTCTTC.

As regards this clonotype: A much bigger clone sits one base away, suggesting this may be a read error. Here the CDR3 DNA reads TGTGCCAGCTCGGGACAGCTACAAGAGACCCAGTTCTTC. Protein sequence: CASSGQLQETQFF. The chain employs TRBV11-2 and TRBJ2-5, with 7 bases aligning to TRBD1. The end of the DNA fits TRBJ2-1 better, so the J call may be wrong. This CDR3 is 13 amino acids long. CDR1 is SGHAT, CDR2 FQNNGV, per germline.

Ten or more counts support this clonotype. This sequence joins TRBV5-1 and TRBJ2-7; perhaps TRBD2 as D (6 bases). There are 15 residues in the CDR3. Between the trimmed V and J ends, which lost 3 bases and 1 base, there was a span of 14 bases. Germline-derived CDR1 and CDR2 are SGHRS and YFSETQ. CDR3 amino acids: CASSYREKGSYEQYF. The CDR3 nucleotides are TGCGCCAGCAGCTATCGGGAGAAGGGGTCCTACGAGCAGTACTTC.

This rearrangement joins TRBV5-1 to TRBJ1-5; 8 nucleotides agree with TRBD1. V gave up 0 bases and J gave up 0 bases; unmatched junction bases: 5. The CDR3 is made up of 17 amino acids. Germline loops: CDR1 SGHRS, CDR2 YFSETQ. The CDR3 DNA sequence: TGCGCCAGCAGCTTGGCCGGACAGGGACCTAGCAATCAGCCCCAGCATTTT. It specifies CASSLAGQGPSNQPQHF. The variable domain in full, with the rest retrieved from reference TRBV5-1 and TRBJ1-5, is KAGVTQTPRYLIKTRGQQVTLSCSPISGHRSVSWYQQTPGQGLQFLFEYFSETQRNKGNFPGRFSGRQFSNSRSEMNVSTLELGDSALYLCASSLAGQGPSNQPQHFGDGTRLSIL.

The sample holds a few counts of this clonotype. J is TRBJ2-3 and V is TRBV29-1; a possible D gene is TRBD2 (5 bases). The germline V gene has CDR1 SQVTM and CDR2 ANQGSEA. The CDR3 has 14 residues. V shed 5 bases and J shed 1 base, with 13 bases lying between them. The CDR3: CSVRWRTRTDTQYF. The CDR3, as DNA: TGCAGCGTTCGTTGGAGGACTCGCACAGATACGCAGTATTTT.